Listed here is a single TCR beta chain. What it recognizes is unknown. Using immunoSEQ multiplex PCR, the repertoire was profiled, and TCRdb retains in-frame clones only, with some absent. The table has some 140,000 clones, about 87% seen once. The data belong to a study of T cell responses to AZD1222 COVID-19 vaccine. Study-wide results and caveats: Within unmutated variant regions lay the reported targets of nearly half of spike-specific TCRs. The donor cohort was predominantly white British with a female majority, and clonal diversity may have been underestimated. It was only a handful of AZD1222 recipients who were seropositive at baseline. Spike-wide vaccine-associated CD4 TCRs dominated at 160-218 and 743-854.

The V and J ends lost 11 bases and 5 bases respectively, with 15 bases between them. The CDR3 sequence is 13 residues long. The germline gives CDR1 ENHRY, CDR2 SYGVKD. The chain recombines TRBV10-3 with TRBJ2-2, with D possibly TRBD2 on 7 matching bases. The source of this sequence is an adult in good health. Sequences were derived from peripheral blood, sampled on day 0 of AZD1222 vaccination. CDR3 DNA: TGTGCCTTACAAGGGGGAGGGACCGGGGAGCTGTTTTTT. This codes for CALQGGGTGELFF.